This is a list of T cell receptor beta chains from one sample in a study of blood T cell repertoires in COVID-19. Here immunoSEQ multiplex PCR was the method, and the copy in TCRdb shows in-frame clones only, minus some. In the table there are around 300,000 clones, about nine tenths of which are singletons. Sample: PBMCs or T cells enriched from blood (not recorded which). The origin of the receptors is a woman aged 60-75 years who had recovered from COVID-19. The CDR3 runs from the conserved cysteine through the conserved F or W. D genes are given only for firm matches. Clone size is not always given. Where it is, it says once, few, many or a class for expanded clones.

TRBV7-9,TRBJ2-7,-,-,CASSLSSAGYEQYF,TGTGCCAGCAGCTTATCTAGCGCTGGCTACGAGCAGTACTTC
TRBV10-1,TRBJ1-1,TRBD1,-,CASSDQGADGNTEAFF,TGCGCCAGCAGTGACCAGGGGGCAGATGGGAACACTGAAGCTTTCTTT
TRBV11-3,TRBJ1-6,TRBD1,-,CASSRTTGTVNSPLHF,TGTGCCAGCAGCCGAACAACCGGGACAGTTAATTCACCCCTCCACTTT
TRBV4-1,TRBJ1-2,-,-,CASSQAKGANYGYTF,TGCGCCAGCAGCCAAGCGAAGGGGGCTAACTATGGCTACACCTTC
TRBV5-1,TRBJ2-3,TRBD2,-,CASSAGLGVAATQYF,TGCGCCAGCAGCGCGGGACTAGGGGTTGCGGCTACGCAGTATTTT
TRBV11-2,TRBJ2-3,-,-,CASSSRVGGRTDTQYF,TGTGCCAGCAGCTCCCGGGTCGGGGGGCGGACAGATACGCAGTATTTT
TRBV5-1,TRBJ2-5,-,-,CASSLGGTGETQYF,TGCGCCAGCAGCTTAGGCGGGACTGGGGAGACCCAGTACTTC
TRBV28,TRBJ2-2,-,-,CASSPDTRTGELFF,TGTGCCAGCAGTCCAGACACCCGGACCGGGGAGCTGTTTTTT
TRBV30,TRBJ1-1,TRBD1,-,CASQGGNTEAFF,TGTGCCTCCCAGGGGGGAAACACTGAAGCTTTCTTT
TRBV7-9,TRBJ1-4,-,-,CASSLQGTTTNEKLFF,TGTGCCAGCAGCTTACAGGGCACCACAACTAATGAAAAACTGTTTTTT
TRBV9,TRBJ1-3,-,-,CASSVSAGNTIYF,TGTGCCAGCAGCGTTTCAGCGGGGAACACCATATATTTT
TRBV6-1,TRBJ2-1,TRBD2,-,CASSAVLAGGPDEQFF,TGTGCCAGCAGTGCTGTACTCGCGGGAGGGCCCGATGAGCAGTTCTTC
TRBV7-2,TRBJ2-1,-,once,CASSRGATSYNEQFF,TGTGCCAGCAGCCGGGGGGCGACTTCCTACAATGAGCAGTTCTTC
TRBV7-2,TRBJ2-2,-,-,CASSFVESRELFF,TGTGCCAGCAGCTTTGTCGAGAGTCGGGAGCTGTTTTTT
TRBV27,TRBJ2-2,-,once,CASSFGTGAGELFF,TGTGCCAGCAGTTTCGGGACGGGAGCCGGGGAGCTGTTTTTT
TRBV5-1,TRBJ2-2,-,-,CASSATGTGELFF,TGCGCCAGCAGCGCGACAGGTACCGGGGAGCTGTTTTTT
TRBV5-4,TRBJ2-7,TRBD1,-,CASSQQTGETYEQYF,TGTGCCAGCAGCCAACAGACAGGGGAAACCTACGAGCAGTACTTC
TRBV5-1,TRBJ2-7,TRBD2,-,CASSLDSGSRLEQYF,TGCGCCAGCAGCTTGGACAGCGGGAGTAGGCTCGAGCAGTACTTC
TRBV30,TRBJ2-1,TRBD2,once,CAWSVWGGNEQFF,TGTGCCTGGAGTGTATGGGGGGGCAATGAGCAGTTCTTC